The present T cell receptor beta chain was sequenced within a study of T cells expressing NK-cell markers. For the study at large: According to the study, TCR beta repertoires originated from sorted CD3+CD56+NKG2C+, CD3+CD56+NKG2C- and CD3+CD56-NKG2C+ T cells.

TCRdb re-called the 5' RACE reads and shows each CDR3 protein once, DNA omitted. The sample holds 130,000 to 150,000 distinct CDR3 sequences. Germline V gene data show CDR1 as MNHEY and CDR2 as SMNVEV (reference sequence). The CDR3 runs 13 residues. The sequence came from a man younger than 35 in good health. The sample taken for sequencing was blood T cells: a sorted CD56 or NKG2C T cell subset, CD4+ or CD8+ T cells, or bulk PBMC T cells (not recorded which). This chain joins TRBV27 and TRBJ2-1; TCRdb selects TRBD1, and the lack of DNA leaves this call unchecked. CDR3 residues: CASSLGHNNEQFF.